This T cell receptor beta chain was sequenced in a study of cytomegalovirus exposure and HLA in healthy donors. Study outcomes and limitations: The study dropped some indistinguishable V segments, TRBV6-2 and TRBV6-3 among them.

This clone is a singleton in its sample. What it binds is not known. Healthy individuals who donated bone marrow served as the donors. PCR amplification relied on 60 Vbeta primers (plus 13 Jbeta primers). Clones were read by immunoSEQ multiplex PCR, and TCRdb kept only the in-frame ones, dropping some. The sample holds 120,000 or so clones, roughly 80% seen once. The CDR3 length is 13 residues. CDR1 and CDR2 (germline): MNHEY, SMNVEV (reference sequence). Trimming stripped 8 bases from V and 1 base from J, with 11 bases between. The TCR originated in a man aged 25-45 years in good health and CMV-seropositive. The rearrangement joins TRBV27 to TRBJ1-1; no clear D gene. The source material was PBMCs. The chain's CDR3 is CASLEQPNTEAFF. The CDR3 nucleotides are TGTGCCAGCTTGGAGCAGCCGAACACTGAAGCTTTCTTT.